This TCR beta chain comes out of a study of T cell repertoires and Cas9 in healthy adults. On the study more broadly: CD4 and CD8 compartments: SpCas9-reactive T cells profiled for potency, cytotoxicity, lineage.

TCRdb's copy holds only in-frame clones and misses some; the assay was immunoSEQ multiplex PCR. The data hold over 14,000 clones, with about 91% observed a single time. Comments on this clone: Its antigen is unknown.

The germline V gene has CDR1 SGHTA and CDR2 FQGNSA. Deletions cut 4 bases from V and 10 bases from J, with 14 bases between. The CDR3 is 14 amino acids. Study observations and caveats: In vitro, SpCas9-reactive Tregs were reported to curb effector T cell proliferation and function.

The TCR sequence derives from a human donor in good health. Sequenced material: Tregs (CD4+, CD25+, CD127-, CD137-, CD154-) from PBMCs; culture status not recorded. The V gene is TRBV7-2, the J gene TRBJ1-6; D perhaps matches TRBD1 (5 bases). The CDR3 is CASSSEGPLSPLHF. DNA for the CDR3: TGTGCCAGCAGCTCGGAGGGACCATTGTCACCCCTCCACTTT.